This TCR beta chain was profiled in a study of T cell responses to AZD1222 COVID-19 vaccine. Findings and limits, study-wide: The study reported that nearly half of spike-specific TCRs target unmutated variant regions.

Repertoires were generated with immunoSEQ multiplex PCR, while TCRdb's copy carries only in-frame clones and drops some. The data contain about 150,000 clones, around 90% of them seen just once; the ten biggest clones take up 2.5% to 3%. To note about this clone: Its target is not known.

The receptor's source is an adult in good health. The sample here was peripheral blood, taken on day 0 of MenACWY control vaccination.

CDR3 sequence (DNA): TGCAGTTATTGGGCGAACACTGAAGCTTTCTTT. Protein product: CSYWANTEAFF. V is TRBV20-1 and J is TRBJ1-1; D unclear. V was cut by 8 bases and J by 1 base, with 8 bases left in between. The germline gives CDR1 DFQATT, CDR2 SNEGSKA (reference sequence). The CDR3 is 11 residues long.